This T cell receptor beta chain was observed in a study of OX40 agonist ivuxolimab in advanced cancers. Profiled with immunoSEQ multiplex PCR; TCRdb holds only in-frame clones, not every one. The repertoire consists of 65,000 to 95,000 clones, with over 75% occurring once and the leading ten covering roughly 6.3%. Germline assignment: CDR1 MNHEY and CDR2 SVGAGI. This CDR3 has 15 amino acids. J lost 10 bases, V lost 5 bases, and 10 bases had no gene match. Here the sequenced sample was CD4+ or CD8+ T cells sorted from blood, taken in a trial of the OX40 agonist ivuxolimab. The chain combines TRBV6-5 with TRBJ1-6; 8 nucleotides match TRBD1. This clonotype was sampled from an adult with an advanced solid tumor such as melanoma, head and neck, liver or kidney cancer. Written as DNA, the CDR3 is TGTGCCAGCAGTGCCCTTGACAGGGGCAGGTCACCCCTCCACTTT. Its protein product is CASSALDRGRSPLHF.